This paragraph reports one TCR beta chain. Its specific antigen is unknown. No base quality information exists; no much larger clone differs at one position. The immunoSEQ Assay, a bias-controlled multiplex PCR, was used to amplify TCRbeta CDR3 regions from genomic DNA. The original methods were these. The number of nucleated cells in each sample was estimated by amplification of reference gene primers within the assay. Sequence reads were collapsed and filtered to measure the absolute abundance of every unique TCRbeta CDR3 rearrangement. For each sample, productive Simpson clonality was calculated by taking the square root of Simpson's diversity index across productive rearrangements. The table was pulled from immuneACCESS by TCRdb, which kept in-frame rearrangements only. Such tables lose some clones; where checked, under half of the loss comes from unresolved V genes, and the rest has no known cause. V, J and clone size reflect that table, while D and trimming were determined from the DNA. This sample lists about 160,000 clones; about 89% were detected once. The biggest ten clones account for approximately 2.8% of the sample.

This entry belongs to a study of blood T cell repertoires in COVID-19 (dated by TCRdb to the early 2020s). With regard to the full study: Samples covering the acute and convalescent phases of COVID-19 were provided by collaborators in the United States, Italy and Spain. Subjects who had been exposed to COVID-19, were actively infected with it, or had recovered from it provided the deeply sampled blood TCRbeta repertoires that made up the dataset. Sample metadata almost always included a de-identified subject ID, COVID-19 status, age in years and sex. The repertoires were released in a freely available public database meant as a resource for research on the immune response to SARS-CoV-2. The material from the prospective study consisted of cDNA or gDNA derived from T cells, B-cell-depleted T cells, or PBMCs. Where available, HLA class I and class II types were taken from metadata supplied by the sample provider and were not determined by assay-based typing. The samples were drawn from two sources: the first 160 participants of the ongoing ImmuneRACE study, and 1,254 subjects contributed by 6 global collaborators. The full study reports these points: The amount of clinical and demographic metadata varied by source and participant and was provided uncurated.

The CDR3 holds 16 amino acids from the cysteine to the phenylalanine. Of all the DNA, just the CDR3 is kept, 48 bases in frame from base 1. V is trimmed back by 2 bases and J by 5 bases, and the junction contains 8 bases that no gene match accounts for. In the germline V gene, CDR1 corresponds to SGDLS and CDR2 to YYNGEE. Each collaborating institution followed its own protocols to collect whole blood in K2EDTA tubes. For TCRbeta analysis, collaborator samples were shipped as frozen whole blood, as isolated PBMCs, or as DNA extracted from either sample type. The source of this sequence is a man aged 60 to 75 with acute or convalescent COVID-19. The sequenced material came from peripheral blood. The rearranged chain carries TRBV9 and TRBJ2-2, and 8 bases in between align with TRBD1. The CDR3 reads as follows: CASSVRMNRGTGELFF. The DNA sequence is given as TGTGCCAGCAGCGTTCGCATGAACAGGGGGACCGGGGAGCTGTTTTTT.